The rows below give T cell receptor beta chains drawn from one sample of a study of OX40 agonist ivuxolimab in advanced cancers. Using immunoSEQ multiplex PCR, the repertoire was profiled, and TCRdb retains in-frame clones only, with some absent. This table has fewer than 90,000 clones, about 91% appearing once. This specimen consisted of CD4+ or CD8+ T cells sorted from blood, obtained in a trial of the OX40 agonist ivuxolimab. These receptors all stem from an adult with an advanced solid tumor such as melanoma, head and neck, liver or kidney cancer. The CDR3 runs from the conserved cysteine through the conserved F or W. D genes are given only for firm matches. Not all rows give a size; the values are once, few, many and, for expanded clones, a class.

J,size,V,D,length,CDR3,DNA
TRBJ1-4,NA,TRBV7-2,TRBD1,15,CASSPNRGLNEKLFF,TGTGCCAGCAGCCCGAACAGGGGATTGAATGAAAAACTGTTTTTT
TRBJ2-5,NA,TRBV4-2,NA,15,CASSQEGGRQETQYF,TGTGCCAGCAGCCAAGAGGGGGGGCGGCAAGAGACCCAGTACTTC
TRBJ1-4,NA,TRBV27,NA,17,CASSRGRGLDSNEKLFF,TGTGCCAGCAGTAGGGGAAGAGGGCTGGATTCTAATGAAAAACTGTTTTTT
TRBJ2-6,NA,TRBV27,NA,17,CASSLRFSTTGANVLTF,TGTGCCAGCAGTTTACGGTTTTCAACCACTGGGGCCAACGTCCTGACTTTC
TRBJ2-1,NA,TRBV5-1,TRBD2,16,CASSLEGSGRYNEQFF,TGCGCCAGCAGCTTGGAGGGTAGCGGGAGGTACAATGAGCAGTTCTTC
TRBJ2-7,NA,TRBV18,TRBD1,16,CASSPTGTGGSYEQYF,TGTGCCAGCTCACCAACCGGGACAGGGGGTTCGTACGAGCAGTACTTC
TRBJ2-7,NA,TRBV6-6,NA,13,CASSSTGTYEQYF,TGTGCCAGCAGTTCGACAGGAACCTACGAGCAGTACTTC
TRBJ1-1,NA,TRBV19,NA,15,CASSPNAGSRTEAFF,TGTGCCAGTAGTCCCAACGCTGGCAGCAGAACTGAAGCTTTCTTT
TRBJ2-5,NA,TRBV7-3,NA,14,CASSSTGEWETQYF,TGTGCCAGCAGCTCTACGGGGGAGTGGGAGACCCAGTACTTC
TRBJ1-4,few,TRBV5-5,TRBD1,14,CASSLAGGREKLFF,TGTGCCAGCAGCTTGGCAGGGGGGCGTGAAAAACTGTTTTTT
TRBJ1-1,NA,TRBV29-1,TRBD1,13,CSVHRGWKTEAFF,TGCAGCGTTCACAGGGGCTGGAAGACTGAAGCTTTCTTT
TRBJ1-2,few,TRBV5-6,NA,15,CASSLVSGGSYGYTF,TGTGCCAGCAGCTTGGTGTCCGGGGGGAGCTATGGCTACACCTTC
TRBJ1-4,NA,TRBV5-1,TRBD1,15,CASSGQGATNEKLFF,TGCGCCAGCAGCGGACAGGGTGCAACTAATGAAAAACTGTTTTTT
TRBJ2-2,few,TRBV6-6,NA,14,CASSSHRAAGELFF,TGTGCCAGCAGTTCTCACAGGGCCGCCGGGGAGCTGTTTTTT
TRBJ1-1,NA,TRBV19,NA,14,CASISGYMNTEAFF,TGTGCCAGTATCTCTGGGTACATGAACACTGAAGCTTTCTTT
TRBJ2-3,NA,TRBV10-1,NA,14,CASSELLITDTQYF,TGCGCCAGCAGTGAGTTGCTTATCACAGATACGCAGTATTTT
TRBJ2-3,few,TRBV7-2,TRBD2,18,CASSFGTSGRRRGDTQYF,TGTGCCAGCAGCTTCGGTACTAGCGGGAGGCGCCGGGGGGATACGCAGTATTTT
TRBJ1-2,NA,TRBV2,NA,11,CASTPDGGYTF,TGTGCCAGCACCCCCGACGGTGGCTACACCTTC
TRBJ2-2,NA,TRBV5-1,NA,12,CASSPGTGELFF,TGCGCCAGCAGCCCCGGCACCGGGGAGCTGTTTTTT
TRBJ1-2,NA,TRBV2,NA,13,CASSYRGDQGYTF,TGTGCCAGCAGTTATCGAGGGGATCAGGGCTACACCTTC
TRBJ2-1,NA,TRBV7-2,TRBD1,16,CASSLVATGVYNEQFF,TGTGCCAGCAGCTTAGTCGCGACAGGGGTCTACAATGAGCAGTTCTTC
TRBJ2-5,NA,TRBV19,NA,14,CASSRARGWETQYF,TGTGCCAGTAGTAGAGCCAGAGGGTGGGAGACCCAGTACTTC
TRBJ1-5,once,TRBV19,NA,15,CASSTGTVSNQPQHF,TGTGCCAGTAGTACCGGGACGGTTAGCAATCAGCCCCAGCATTTT
TRBJ2-1,few,TRBV7-9,TRBD2,15,CASSLGGGAGNEQFF,TGTGCCAGCAGCTTAGGCGGGGGGGCCGGCAATGAGCAGTTCTTC
TRBJ1-4,few,TRBV18,NA,13,CASSGDSNEKLFF,TGTGCCAGCTCAGGCGACAGCAATGAAAAACTGTTTTTT
TRBJ2-5,once,TRBV6-6,NA,11,CASSFGETQYF,TGTGCCAGCAGTTTTGGCGAGACCCAGTACTTC
TRBJ2-1,NA,TRBV12-5,TRBD2,16,CASGNPGRGPYNEQFF,TGTGCTAGTGGTAACCCAGGGAGGGGCCCCTACAATGAGCAGTTCTTC
TRBJ1-2,few,TRBV18,NA,15,CASSPVTGTNYGYTF,TGTGCCAGCTCACCTGTGACAGGAACTAACTATGGCTACACCTTC
TRBJ1-2,NA,TRBV19,NA,12,CASSSGPYGYTF,TGTGCCAGTAGTTCAGGTCCCTATGGCTACACCTTC
TRBJ1-1,NA,TRBV6-1,TRBD1,14,CASSGQGGNTEAFF,TGTGCCAGCAGTGGACAGGGGGGGAACACTGAAGCTTTCTTT
TRBJ1-2,NA,TRBV5-4,TRBD1,14,CASSPEGQGFGYTF,TGTGCCAGCAGCCCGGAGGGACAGGGGTTTGGCTACACCTTC
TRBJ2-1,NA,TRBV5-4,TRBD2,15,CASSLGERDVTEQFF,TGTGCCAGCAGCCTGGGGGAGCGGGATGTAACTGAGCAGTTCTTC
TRBJ1-2,NA,TRBV18,NA,15,CASSPGTLWDYGYTF,TGTGCCAGCTCACCGGGGACTTTGTGGGACTATGGCTACACCTTC
TRBJ1-5,NA,TRBV7-9,TRBD1,16,CASSYSTGTANQPQHF,TGTGCCAGCAGCTACTCTACCGGGACAGCTAATCAGCCCCAGCATTTT
TRBJ2-7,NA,TRBV7-2,NA,15,CASSSRGGASYEQYF,TGTGCCAGCAGCTCCCGCGGAGGGGCCTCCTACGAGCAGTACTTC
TRBJ2-5,NA,TRBV11-2,TRBD2,16,CASSSTLAGYQETQYF,TGTGCCAGCAGCTCCACCCTAGCGGGGTACCAAGAGACCCAGTACTTC
TRBJ2-7,NA,TRBV18,TRBD2,16,CASSLGLAGVSDEQYF,TGTGCCAGCTCATTGGGACTAGCGGGAGTTAGCGACGAGCAGTACTTC
TRBJ1-3,NA,TRBV5-1,TRBD1,14,CASSSGQVPNTIYF,TGCGCCAGCAGCTCCGGACAGGTCCCAAACACCATATATTTT
TRBJ2-7,NA,TRBV7-8,NA,13,CASTQGPAHEQYF,TGTGCCAGCACCCAGGGTCCGGCCCACGAGCAGTACTTC
TRBJ2-7,NA,TRBV11-1,NA,13,CASSLRERYEQYF,TGTGCCAGCAGCTTACGAGAGCGCTACGAGCAGTACTTC
TRBJ1-2,NA,TRBV2,NA,13,CASSAIFGVGYTF,TGTGCCAGCAGTGCCATTTTTGGGGTTGGCTACACCTTC
TRBJ1-3,NA,TRBV11-2,NA,15,CASSWRESSGNTIYF,TGTGCCAGCAGCTGGCGTGAGAGCTCTGGAAACACCATATATTTT
TRBJ1-1,NA,TRBV6-6,NA,15,CASSYRGKGDTEAFF,TGTGCCAGCAGTTACAGGGGTAAGGGGGACACTGAAGCTTTCTTT
TRBJ1-6,NA,TRBV5-1,NA,14,CASSLAGGDSPLHF,TGCGCCAGCAGCTTGGCCGGGGGGGATTCACCCCTCCACTTT
TRBJ2-1,NA,TRBV19,TRBD2,14,CASSPGLVYNEQFF,TGTGCCAGTAGTCCCGGACTAGTGTACAATGAGCAGTTCTTC
TRBJ1-5,NA,TRBV28,NA,14,CASSPYRENQPQHF,TGTGCCAGCAGTCCCTACAGGGAGAATCAGCCCCAGCATTTT
TRBJ2-7,NA,TRBV7-2,TRBD2,14,CASSTGGGLYEQYF,TGTGCCAGCAGCACCGGGGGGGGGCTCTACGAGCAGTACTTC
TRBJ2-7,NA,TRBV5-8,TRBD2,17,CASSAGLGLARTYEQYF,TGTGCCAGCAGCGCCGGCCTCGGACTAGCGCGGACCTACGAGCAGTACTTC
TRBJ1-6,NA,TRBV7-3,NA,14,CASSLTAQASPLHF,TGTGCCAGCAGCTTAACTGCGCAGGCTTCACCCCTCCACTTT
TRBJ2-7,NA,TRBV5-4,TRBD2,16,CASSLLAGRIEYEQYF,TGTGCCAGCAGCTTGCTAGCGGGGCGAATAGAGTACGAGCAGTACTTC
TRBJ2-5,NA,TRBV18,NA,13,CASFRGAGETQYF,TGTGCCAGCTTCCGGGGGGCCGGGGAGACCCAGTACTTC
TRBJ2-1,NA,TRBV4-2,TRBD2,12,CASSGRYNEQFF,TGTGCCAGTAGCGGGCGCTACAATGAGCAGTTCTTC